Following are 10 T cell receptor beta chains from one sample sequenced in a study of shared clonotypes between healthy human individuals. This table comes from immunoSEQ multiplex PCR, and its TCRdb copy is limited to in-frame clones, with some not included. Among approximately 2.5 million clones listed, 93% were seen once. The sample was naive CD4+ T cells from PBMCs. As for subset: CD45RA+ positively selected. All receptors come from a man in his late teens or twenties in good health. Some clones in this sample may be carry-over from other donors' samples.

The chain is built from TRBV10-3 and TRBJ2-3, with D possibly being TRBD2 (6 bases). Germline V gene lookup returns CDR1 ENHRY and CDR2 SYGVKD. Trimming stripped 9 bases from V and 6 bases from J, with 22 bases between. This CDR3 region has 15 residues. CDR3 protein: CAIRSLRDGGDTQYF. In DNA form, the CDR3 reads TGTGCCATTCGTTCTTTGCGGGATGGGGGGGATACGCAGTATTTT.

This clone was observed once. Other DNA sequences in this sample translate to the same CDR3. Here the CDR3 DNA reads TGTGCCTGGAGTCTCGGGGCCTACGAGCAGTACTTC. Translated, it gives CAWSLGAYEQYF. The chain combines TRBV30 with TRBJ2-7, with D possibly being TRBD2 (5 bases). V was trimmed by 2 bases and J by 2 bases, leaving 7 bases between them. The germline CDR1 and CDR2 sequences are GTSNPN and SVGIG (reference sequence). CDR3 length equals 12 residues.

This rearrangement joins TRBV10-3 to TRBJ1-5; TRBD1 aligns across 11 bases. This CDR3 has 15 residues. Trimming at V came to 10 bases and at J to 0 bases, leaving 5 bases not matched to a gene. Germline CDR1 reads ENHRY; CDR2 reads SYGVKD. In DNA, the CDR3 is TGTGCCACGGGACAGGGGGGCGATAGCAATCAGCCCCAGCATTTT. This codes for CATGQGGDSNQPQHF.

V usage is TRBV15 and J usage is TRBJ1-2, with 9 positions matching TRBD1. Germline CDR1 reads LNHNV; CDR2 reads YYDKDF (reference sequence). V trimming: 0 bases; J trimming: 4 bases; junction bases outside the gene matches: 6. This CDR3 comprises 16 residues. In DNA form, the CDR3 reads TGTGCCACCAGCAGAGACCGGGACAGGGTTGGCTATGGCTACACCTTC. Amino acid sequence: CATSRDRDRVGYGYTF.

The V and J genes are TRBV4-1 and TRBJ2-2; 7 bases match TRBD2. Germline trimming cut 4 bases from V and 5 bases from J; bases unmatched to any gene: 1. The CDR3 contains 13 residues. Germline loops: CDR1 MGHRA, CDR2 YSYEKL. This chain's CDR3 is CASSPSGTGELFF. The CDR3, as DNA: TGCGCCAGCAGCCCTAGCGGTACCGGGGAGCTGTTTTTT.

This sequence joins TRBV11-2 and TRBJ2-1, with 15 positions matching TRBD2. The V and J ends lost 0 bases and 7 bases, in that order; junction bases with no gene match: 4. There are 17 residues in the CDR3. From germline, CDR1 is SGHAT and CDR2 FQNNGV. The DNA of the CDR3 is TGTGCCAGCAGCTTAGAGGTGGGACTAGCGGGAGGAAATGAGCAGTTCTTC. It codes for CASSLEVGLAGGNEQFF.

The chain carries TRBV7-2 and TRBJ2-5; TRBD1 matches at 9 bases. CDR1 and CDR2 (germline): SGHTA, FQGNSA. J gave up 5 bases and V 5 bases, and 6 bases lay outside the gene matches. This CDR3 region has 14 residues. CDR3 region: CASSGGDREETQYF. CDR3 sequence (DNA): TGTGCCAGCAGCGGTGGGGACAGGGAGGAGACCCAGTACTTC.

J is TRBJ2-7 and V is TRBV7-9; 7 positions agree with TRBD1. The CDR3 covers 15 residues. V shed 6 bases and J 2 bases; nucleotides not matched to a gene: 10. CDR1 and CDR2 (germline): SEHNR, FQNEAQ (reference sequence). The CDR3 nucleotides read TGTGCCAGCAGATTAACAGGGGCCGGCCCCTACGAGCAGTACTTC. Protein: CASRLTGAGPYEQYF.

V is TRBV28 and J is TRBJ1-4; no firm D call. Germline CDR1 reads MDHEN; CDR2 reads SYDVKM. V dropped 1 base and J dropped 5 bases, with 8 bases sitting between them. The CDR3 is made up of 14 amino acids. The CDR3 DNA reads TGTGCCAGCAGTTTATTTCGACGAAATGAAAAACTGTTTTTT. Translation: CASSLFRRNEKLFF.

Note on this clone: At the DNA level, this CDR3 is encoded by other sequences in the same sample as well. V and J are TRBV7-2 and TRBJ1-1; unclear D gene. Deletions cut 3 bases from V and 3 bases from J, with 14 bases between. This CDR3 is built from 15 residues. Germline CDR1 SGHTA, CDR2 FQGNSA. CDR3 sequence (DNA): TGTGCCAGCAGCTTGGATTTCGGAGGATACACTGAAGCTTTCTTT. Residues: CASSLDFGGYTEAFF.